Below, 23 T cell receptor beta chains from the same sample are listed, as sequenced in a study of cytomegalovirus exposure and HLA in healthy donors. A multiplex PCR was run with 60 Vbeta primers and 13 Jbeta primers. Only in-frame clones appear in the TCRdb table, and some are missing; sequencing was by immunoSEQ multiplex PCR. The data contain tens of thousands of clones, 80% of them singletons. The specimen was PBMCs. All receptors come from a male donor in good health and CMV-seronegative.

CDR3 amino acids: CASSQGQASLYTEAFF. The DNA of the CDR3 is TGTGCCAGCAGCCAAGGACAGGCCTCCCTGTACACTGAAGCTTTCTTT. The chain links TRBV7-6 to TRBJ1-1; TRBD1 agrees at 7 bases. Germline V gene sequence: CDR1 SGHVS, CDR2 FNYEAQ. The J segment lost 3 bases and the V segment lost 5 bases, leaving 12 bases of the junction unmatched. This CDR3 has 16 residues.

The rearrangement uses TRBV18 and TRBJ2-7; 11 bases are shared with TRBD2. The germline V gene encodes CDR1 KGHSH and CDR2 LQKENI. Trimming at V came to 3 bases and at J to 3 bases, leaving 13 bases not matched to a gene. The CDR3 totals 18 residues. The chain's CDR3 is CASSPLAGGSVGGYEQYF. DNA for the CDR3: TGTGCCAGCTCACCCCTAGCGGGGGGCTCGGTGGGGGGCTACGAGCAGTACTTC.

Here the CDR3 reads CASSLRRGGRGGYGYTF. In nucleotides, the CDR3 is TGTGCCAGCAGCCTTAGGCGCGGGGGGAGAGGCGGCTATGGCTACACCTTC. This chain links TRBV27 with TRBJ1-2, with TRBD1 as a possible D gene (5 bases). Trimming pared 6 bases from V and 4 bases from J, leaving 24 bases between. Germline loops: CDR1 MNHEY, CDR2 SMNVEV (reference sequence). The CDR3 has 17 residues.

The rearrangement links TRBV6-5 to TRBJ1-1; weak D call: TRBD1 (5 bases). CDR1 and CDR2 from the germline V gene are MNHEY and SVGAGI. The CDR3 has 15 amino acids. Between the trimmed V and J ends, which lost 8 bases and 3 bases, there was a span of 19 bases. CDR3 region: CASGIERGGDTEAFF. The CDR3 DNA sequence: TGTGCCAGCGGAATCGAGCGGGGAGGGGACACTGAAGCTTTCTTT.

This chain uses TRBV5-4 with TRBJ1-1, with a tentative D call TRBD1 (5 bases). This CDR3 has 13 amino acids. Deletions cut 5 bases from V and 3 bases from J, with 11 bases between. CDR1 is SGHNT, CDR2 YYREEE, per germline (reference sequence). CDR3 loop: CASSKSGDTEAFF. The CDR3 DNA sequence: TGTGCCAGCAGTAAATCGGGGGACACTGAAGCTTTCTTT.

This clone was seen once. The V gene is TRBV29-1, the J gene TRBJ1-4; no firm D call. Trimming pared 4 bases from V and 5 bases from J, leaving 5 bases between. The CDR3 runs 11 residues. In germline, CDR1 is SQVTM, CDR2 ANQGSEA. CDR3 sequence reads: CSVAGNEKLFF. The CDR3 region has the DNA TGCAGCGTTGCCGGGAATGAAAAACTGTTTTTT.

The chain employs TRBV2 and TRBJ1-2, with 7 bases matching TRBD1. Germline V gene sequence: CDR1 SNHLY, CDR2 FYNNEI. Trimming took 6 bases from V and 7 from J; bases not matched to a gene: 8. The CDR3 sequence is 13 residues long. CDR3 coding DNA: TGTGCCAGCAGCTCGACAGGGTTCGGTGGCTACACCTTC. Protein product: CASSSTGFGGYTF.

V usage is TRBV19 and J usage is TRBJ1-1; a weak D match, TRBD1 (5 bases). Germline CDR1 reads LNHDA; CDR2 reads SQIVND (reference sequence). CDR3 length equals 13 residues. V lost 5 bases and J 6 bases, leaving 13 bases between the germline ends. Written as DNA, the CDR3 is TGTGCCAGTAGTTTCAGTCGACAGTCTGAAGCTTTCTTT. Translating gives CASSFSRQSEAFF. Supplemented by reference TRBV19 and TRBJ1-1, the full variable domain reads DGGITQSPKYLFRKEGQNVTLSCEQNLNHDAMYWYRQDPGQGLRLIYYSQIVNDFQKGDIAEGYSVSREKKESFPLTVTSAQKNPTAFYLCASSFSRQSEAFFGQGTRLTVV.

The J gene is TRBJ1-2, the V gene TRBV20-1; D is perhaps TRBD1 (5 bases). Deletions cut 4 bases from V and 5 bases from J, with 8 bases between. The CDR3 is 11 residues long. Germline-derived CDR1 and CDR2 are DFQATT and SNEGSKA (reference sequence). CDR3 region: CSANGGYGYTF. The CDR3 DNA is TGCAGTGCTAATGGGGGGTATGGCTACACCTTC.

J is TRBJ2-1 and V is TRBV11-3; 7 bases match TRBD2. This CDR3 is built from 12 residues. Per germline, CDR1 SGHNT and CDR2 YENEEA. The J segment lost 11 bases and the V segment lost 2 bases, leaving 3 bases of the junction unmatched. The CDR3 bases are TGTGCCAGCAGCTTACCGCGGGGGAAGCAGTTCTTC. Translation gives CASSLPRGKQFF.

The rearrangement joins TRBV6-1 to TRBJ1-5; D ambiguous. The germline V gene encodes CDR1 MNHNS and CDR2 SASEGT. Between the trimmed V and J ends, which lost 2 bases and 3 bases, there was a span of 11 bases. This CDR3 spans 15 amino acids. CDR3 sequence (DNA): TGTGCCAGCAGTGAATCGAACAGACCCAATCAGCCCCAGCATTTT. Protein sequence: CASSESNRPNQPQHF.

The chain combines TRBV25-1 with TRBJ2-1, with D perhaps TRBD2 (6 bases). The CDR3 covers 16 residues. Germline CDR1 MGHDK, CDR2 SYGVNS. Between the trimmed V and J ends, which lost 0 bases and 1 base, there was a span of 10 bases. The CDR3 region is CASSEYNGLSYNEQFF. The CDR3 nucleotides read TGTGCCAGCAGTGAATATAATGGACTATCCTACAATGAGCAGTTCTTC.

The V and J genes are TRBV28 and TRBJ1-2, with 7 bases matching TRBD1. Germline CDR1 and CDR2: MDHEN and SYDVKM. The CDR3 loop spans 13 amino acids. The junction had 5 bases not matched to a gene; V was cut back by 2 bases and J by 8 bases. The CDR3 spells CASSLKGARGYTF. CDR3 nucleotide sequence: TGTGCCAGCAGTTTAAAGGGGGCCCGGGGCTACACCTTC.

The CDR3 reads CASSLFSSGGAGSDTQYF. CDR3 nucleotides: TGTGCCAGCAGCTTATTTTCTAGCGGGGGGGCGGGCTCAGATACGCAGTATTTT. J is TRBJ2-3 and V is TRBV7-3, with 12 bases identical to TRBD2. This CDR3 contains 18 residues. The germline V gene has CDR1 SGHTA and CDR2 FQGTGA. V shed 2 bases and J 4 bases; nucleotides not matched to a gene: 10.

This clone was detected only a few times. The chain has TRBV14 and TRBJ2-3; D is undetermined. There are 14 residues in the CDR3. V was trimmed by 1 base and J by 4 bases, leaving 9 bases between them. Per germline, CDR1 SGHDN and CDR2 FVKESK. CDR3 residues: CASSQVLESDTQYF. The CDR3 nucleotides read TGTGCCAGCAGCCAAGTTTTAGAGTCAGATACGCAGTATTTT.

There are a few counts of this clone. V gene TRBV5-1 combines with J gene TRBJ2-1; TRBD2 matches 8 bases. The length of the CDR3 is 16 residues. The V gene end was trimmed by 0 bases and the J gene end by 8 bases; junction bases not matched to a gene: 10. CDR1 is SGHRS, CDR2 YFSETQ, per germline. The CDR3 DNA follows: TGCGCCAGCAGCTTGGAGATAGGACTAGCATCCCATGAGCAGTTCTTC. It translates to CASSLEIGLASHEQFF.

J is TRBJ2-2 and V is TRBV5-4, with D perhaps matching TRBD2 (6 bases). The CDR3 covers 16 residues. The V gene lost 3 bases and the J gene lost 4 bases, with 16 bases spanning the gap. Germline-derived CDR1 and CDR2 are SGHNT and YYREEE (reference sequence). The CDR3 region is CASSSGGLASTGELFF. CDR3 DNA: TGTGCCAGCAGCTCCGGAGGGCTAGCATCCACCGGGGAGCTGTTTTTT.

This clone came up a few times. This sequence joins TRBV2 and TRBJ1-1; perhaps TRBD1 as D (6 bases). CDR3 length: 14 residues. V was shortened by 6 bases and J by 1 base, with 12 bases between the two germline ends. Germline V gives CDR1 SNHLY, CDR2 FYNNEI. CDR3 amino acids: CASRIQGSNTEAFF. CDR3 DNA sequence: TGTGCCAGCAGGATACAGGGATCGAACACTGAAGCTTTCTTT. Together with reference TRBV2 and TRBJ1-1, the CDR3 gives the full variable domain: EPEVTQTPSHQVTQMGQEVILRCVPISNHLYFYWYRQILGQKVEFLVSFYNNEISEKSEIFDDQFSVERPDGSNFTLKIRSTKLEDSAMYFCASRIQGSNTEAFFGQGTRLTVV.

The chain uses TRBV18 and TRBJ1-3; tentatively, D is TRBD1 (6 bases). V was cut by 3 bases and J by 2 bases, with 11 bases left in between. The CDR3 length is 15 residues. From germline, CDR1 is KGHSH and CDR2 LQKENI. CDR3 sequence (DNA): TGTGCCAGCTCACCTACAACAGGGCCTGGAAACACCATATATTTT. Its translation: CASSPTTGPGNTIYF.

The CDR3 is CASSPPIGDSNQPQHF. The CDR3 nucleotides are TGTGCCAGCTCACCACCGATCGGGGATAGCAATCAGCCCCAGCATTTT. The chain employs TRBV18 and TRBJ1-5; no definite D call. Germline assignment: CDR1 KGHSH and CDR2 LQKENI. This CDR3 is built from 16 residues. V was trimmed by 0 bases and J by 0 bases, leaving 9 bases between them.

This chain joins TRBV20-1 and TRBJ2-5; D is ambiguous. CDR3 length equals 10 residues. V lost 7 bases, J lost 5 bases, and 8 bases lay in between. CDR1 and CDR2 from the germline V gene are DFQATT and SNEGSKA (reference sequence). CDR3 in DNA: TGCAGTGTCCTTGTCGAGACCCAGTACTTC. Its translation: CSVLVETQYF.

This chain links TRBV9 with TRBJ2-2; perhaps TRBD2 as D (7 bases). The CDR3 sequence is 17 residues long. V was pared by 6 bases and J by 2 bases, with 20 bases between. Germline values: CDR1 SGDLS, CDR2 YYNGEE. The CDR3 DNA sequence: TGTGCCAGCAACCGGGGGTGGGGGGGACATAACACCGGGGAGCTGTTTTTT. This translates into CASNRGWGGHNTGELFF.

The V and J genes are TRBV10-3 and TRBJ1-1; a possible D gene is TRBD1 (5 bases). The CDR3 contains 14 residues. Trimming removed 6 bases from V and 5 bases from J, with 16 bases in between. Germline values: CDR1 ENHRY, CDR2 SYGVKD. The chain's CDR3 is CAISSDMGRTEAFF. The CDR3 region has the DNA TGTGCCATCAGCTCCGACATGGGGCGGACTGAAGCTTTCTTT.